This T cell receptor beta chain came from a study of cytomegalovirus exposure and HLA in healthy donors. The overall study: The platform used for the roughly 110 validation repertoires matched that of the roughly 670 first-cohort repertoires, a later analysis reported.

This CDR3 comprises 18 residues. Germline lookup yields CDR1 SGHTA and CDR2 FQGNSA. V lost 3 bases, J lost 1 base, and 9 bases stayed unmatched. Points from the study as a whole: Among TCR sequences, most were rare, though some public TCRs appeared in many donors. In vitro assays verified that three CMV-associated chains recognized CMV antigens specifically.

Turning to this clone: Its cognate antigen is unknown.

Profiled with immunoSEQ multiplex PCR; TCRdb holds only in-frame clones, not every one. The data contain about 60,000 clones, around nine tenths of them singletons. The donors formed part of the 120-subject validation cohort, distinct from the approximately 670-subject first cohort. The genes are TRBV7-2 and TRBJ2-2, with 9 bases that match TRBD1. What was sequenced was PBMCs. This TCR was recovered from a man aged 18-30 years in good health and CMV-seronegative. Written as DNA, the CDR3 is TGTGCCAGCAGCTTGACGCCCCCGGGACAGGGGAACACCGGGGAGCTGTTTTTT. Its protein is CASSLTPPGQGNTGELFF.